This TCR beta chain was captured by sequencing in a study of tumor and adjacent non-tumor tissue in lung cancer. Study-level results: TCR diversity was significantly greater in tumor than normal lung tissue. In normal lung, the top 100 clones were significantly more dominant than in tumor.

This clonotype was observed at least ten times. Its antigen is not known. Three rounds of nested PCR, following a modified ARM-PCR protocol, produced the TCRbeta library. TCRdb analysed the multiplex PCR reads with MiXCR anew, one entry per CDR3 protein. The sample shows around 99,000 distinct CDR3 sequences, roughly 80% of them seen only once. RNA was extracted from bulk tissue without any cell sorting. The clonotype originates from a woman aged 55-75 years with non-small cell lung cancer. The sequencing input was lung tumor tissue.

CDR3 nucleotides: TGCGCCAGCAGCCAAGACCCCGACAGTTATCAGCCCCAGCATTTT. Translation: CASSQDPDSYQPQHF. The V and J genes are TRBV4-1 and TRBJ1-5, with D possibly TRBD1 on 5 matching bases. Germline-derived CDR1 and CDR2 are MGHRA and YSYEKL. This CDR3 has 15 amino acids. Trimming took off 0 bases at V and 5 bases at J, with 11 bases between the two ends.